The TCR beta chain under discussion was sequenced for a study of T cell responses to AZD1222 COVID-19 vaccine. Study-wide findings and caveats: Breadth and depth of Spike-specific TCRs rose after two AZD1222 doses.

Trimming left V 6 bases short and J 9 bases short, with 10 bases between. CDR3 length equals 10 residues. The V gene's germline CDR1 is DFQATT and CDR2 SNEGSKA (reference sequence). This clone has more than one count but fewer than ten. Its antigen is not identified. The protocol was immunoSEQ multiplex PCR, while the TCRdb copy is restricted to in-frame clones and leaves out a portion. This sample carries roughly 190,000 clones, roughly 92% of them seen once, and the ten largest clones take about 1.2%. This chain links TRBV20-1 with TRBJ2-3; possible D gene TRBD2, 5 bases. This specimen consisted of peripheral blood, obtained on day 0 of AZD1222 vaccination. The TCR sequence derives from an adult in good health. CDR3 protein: CSAQAATQYF. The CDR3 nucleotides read TGCAGTGCCCAAGCGGCCACGCAGTATTTT.